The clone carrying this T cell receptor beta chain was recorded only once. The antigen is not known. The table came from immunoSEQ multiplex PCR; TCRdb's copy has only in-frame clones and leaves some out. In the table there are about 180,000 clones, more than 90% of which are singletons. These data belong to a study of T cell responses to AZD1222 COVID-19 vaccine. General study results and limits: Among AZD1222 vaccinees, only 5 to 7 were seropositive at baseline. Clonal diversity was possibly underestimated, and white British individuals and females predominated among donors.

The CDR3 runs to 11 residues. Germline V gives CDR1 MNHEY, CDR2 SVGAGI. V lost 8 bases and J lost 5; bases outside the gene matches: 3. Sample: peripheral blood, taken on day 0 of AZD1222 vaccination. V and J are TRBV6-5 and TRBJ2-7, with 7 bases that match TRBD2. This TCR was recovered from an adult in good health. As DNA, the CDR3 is TGTGCCAGCCATACTAGCGACGAGCAGTACTTC. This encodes CASHTSDEQYF.